Listed here are 18 T cell receptor beta chains from one sample, sequenced in a study of Ad26.COV2.S vaccination and SARS-CoV-2 variants. Measured with immunoSEQ multiplex PCR; TCRdb has only the in-frame clones, and not every one. This table holds 350,000 to 450,000 clones, roughly 90% found once. Documented treatment: about 20 received Ad26.COV2.S at low or high dose, single or two shots; 5 received placebo; per-sample allocation not given. Specimens were obtained on day 63 following the first vaccine or placebo injection. The sample consisted of peripheral blood, taken in a trial of Ad26.COV2.S vaccine versus placebo. These TCRs come from a person between 18 and 59 years old who received the Ad26.COV2.S COVID-19 vaccine or a placebo.

The rearrangement uses TRBV30 and TRBJ2-1; no clear D. V lost 2 bases and J 9 bases, leaving 14 bases between the germline ends. The CDR3 contains 13 residues. Germline lookup yields CDR1 GTSNPN and CDR2 SVGIG (reference sequence). DNA of the CDR3: TGTGCCTGGAGTTTTGGCCGTCTGCCTGAGCAGTTCTTC. Amino acid sequence: CAWSFGRLPEQFF.

CDR3 sequence: CASSFEGPDEYGYTF. As DNA, the CDR3 is TGTGCCAGCAGTTTTGAAGGGCCCGACGAATATGGCTACACCTTC. This chain joins TRBV27 and TRBJ1-2, with D unresolved. Germline V gene data show CDR1 as MNHEY and CDR2 as SMNVEV (reference sequence). The CDR3 is 15 residues long. V lost 3 bases, J lost 5 bases, and 16 bases lay in between.

CDR3 in amino acids: CASSLLGVGEQYF. Here the CDR3 DNA reads TGTGCCAGCAGCTTGTTGGGGGTAGGGGAGCAGTACTTC. V and J are TRBV5-8 and TRBJ2-7; the D gene could be TRBD1 or TRBD2 (5 bases each). The CDR3 is made up of 13 amino acids. Germline CDR1 SGHTS, CDR2 YDEGEE. The V and J ends lost 1 base and 7 bases respectively, with 12 bases between them.

The chain combines TRBV5-4 with TRBJ2-5; 8 positions match TRBD2. The CDR3 extends over 16 amino acids. J lost 6 bases, V lost 1 base, and 11 bases had no gene match. Per germline, CDR1 SGHNT and CDR2 YYREEE (reference sequence). The CDR3 DNA is TGTGCCAGCAGCTTGAGCGGGGGAGGCGGAAGGAAGACCCAGTACTTC. This encodes CASSLSGGGGRKTQYF.

This sequence joins TRBV7-3 and TRBJ2-6, with a tentative D call TRBD2 (6 bases). CDR1 and CDR2 from the germline V gene are SGHTA and FQGTGA. Trimming pared 2 bases from V and 0 bases from J, leaving 17 bases between. There are 19 residues in the CDR3. The CDR3 here is CASSLVGTPSDSGANVLTF. CDR3 DNA: TGTGCCAGCAGCTTAGTTGGGACTCCCTCTGACTCTGGGGCCAACGTCCTGACTTTC.

The chain couples TRBV9 to TRBJ2-3; D is perhaps TRBD1 (5 bases). The CDR3 spans 15 residues. V shed 0 bases and J shed 6 bases, with 14 bases lying between them. CDR1 and CDR2 from the germline V gene are SGDLS and YYNGEE. The CDR3: CASSVEGNGLDTQYF. The CDR3 nucleotides are TGTGCCAGCAGCGTAGAGGGGAACGGTTTGGATACGCAGTATTTT.

This clone was counted once. CDR3 residues: CATTDRVETQYF. CDR3 DNA: TGTGCCACCACGGACAGGGTAGAGACCCAGTACTTC. The chain employs TRBV28 and TRBJ2-5, with 8 bases fitting TRBD1. The CDR3 extends over 12 amino acids. V lost 10 bases, J lost 4 bases, and 5 bases stayed unmatched. The germline gives CDR1 MDHEN, CDR2 SYDVKM.

The chain uses TRBV5-1 and TRBJ2-3; TRBD2 matches 7 bases. The CDR3 is 14 residues long. Per the germline V gene, CDR1 is SGHRS and CDR2 is YFSETQ. J was trimmed by 6 bases and V by 3 bases; bases with no gene match: 7. CDR3 amino acids: CASSSQAGGDTQYF. The CDR3 nucleotides read TGCGCCAGCAGCTCGCAGGCCGGGGGGGATACGCAGTATTTT.

V and J are TRBV24-1 and TRBJ1-2, with 10 nucleotides matching TRBD1. V was pared by 4 bases and J by 0 bases, with 10 bases of the junction left unmatched. This CDR3 is 18 amino acids long. Germline V gives CDR1 KGHDR, CDR2 SFDVKD. CDR3 bases: TGTGCCACCAGTGACGCCCGACAGGGGGCCCGCTCTAACTATGGCTACACCTTC. This sequence encodes CATSDARQGARSNYGYTF.

This sequence joins TRBV19 and TRBJ1-6; 10 nucleotides agree with TRBD1. CDR1 is LNHDA and CDR2 is SQIVND in the germline V gene (reference sequence). The CDR3 sequence is 16 residues long. With 11 bases clipped from V and 0 bases from J, the junction kept 7 bases outside the gene matches. The CDR3 loop is CAPGGQGISYNSPLHF. In DNA, the CDR3 is TGTGCCCCTGGGGGACAGGGGATCTCCTATAATTCACCCCTCCACTTT.

The chain combines TRBV5-4 with TRBJ2-7, with unresolved D. V was cut by 0 bases and J by 3 bases, with 7 bases left in between. Germline loops: CDR1 SGHNT, CDR2 YYREEE (reference sequence). This CDR3 is 13 amino acids long. Here the CDR3 DNA reads TGTGCCAGCAGCTTGGGGCAGAGCTACGAGCAGTACTTC. Its protein is CASSLGQSYEQYF.

This chain links TRBV11-2 with TRBJ1-4; D ambiguous. Trimming cost V 5 bases and J 0 bases, with 13 bases left between them. The CDR3 is 16 residues long. Per germline, CDR1 SGHAT and CDR2 FQNNGV. CDR3 in DNA: TGTGCCAGCAGCCCTCAAACCGGTGCAACTAATGAAAAACTGTTTTTT. It yields the protein CASSPQTGATNEKLFF.

The chain uses TRBV11-3 and TRBJ2-3; unclear D gene. Germline V gene data show CDR1 as SGHNT and CDR2 as YENEEA. V was pared by 6 bases and J by 1 base, with 8 bases between. The CDR3 sequence is 13 residues long. The chain's CDR3 is CASRTPGTDTQYF. The CDR3 bases are TGTGCCAGCAGGACCCCAGGCACAGATACGCAGTATTTT.

The chain combines TRBV5-4 with TRBJ2-5; TRBD2 matches 8 bases. CDR1 SGHNT and CDR2 YYREEE come from the germline V gene (reference sequence). Trimming cost V 4 bases and J 1 base; bases outside gene matches: 9. The CDR3 spans 16 residues. The CDR3 reads CASSPGASGGQETQYF. The CDR3 DNA sequence: TGTGCCAGCAGCCCTGGTGCGAGCGGGGGCCAAGAGACCCAGTACTTC.

This CDR3 reads CASSLSTGANQPQHF. The CDR3 DNA reads as TGTGCCAGCAGTTTAAGTACAGGGGCTAATCAGCCCCAGCATTTT. V is TRBV27 and J is TRBJ1-5; TRBD1 matches at 7 bases. Germline loops: CDR1 MNHEY, CDR2 SMNVEV (reference sequence). The length of the CDR3 is 15 residues. V lost 2 bases, J lost 4 bases, and 5 bases stayed unmatched.

The chain combines TRBV19 with TRBJ1-2, with TRBD1 identical over 12 bases. Unmatched junction bases numbered 2, after V lost 4 bases and J lost 8 bases. The CDR3 runs 13 residues. CDR1 is LNHDA and CDR2 is SQIVND in the germline V gene (reference sequence). DNA for the CDR3: TGTGCCAGTAGTAGGGACAGGGGGCGAGGCTACACCTTC. Protein product: CASSRDRGRGYTF.

The CDR3 reads CASSLMRSKTSGNTIYF. The CDR3 nucleotides are TGTGCCAGCAGCTTAATGAGGTCCAAAACGTCGGGAAACACCATATATTTT. This chain links TRBV13 with TRBJ1-3; unclear D gene. The V and J ends lost 2 bases and 4 bases respectively, with 18 bases between them. The germline V gene has CDR1 PRHDT and CDR2 FYEKMQ (reference sequence). The CDR3 sequence is 17 residues long.

The CDR3 loop is CAITDQSSYNEQFF. In nucleotides, the CDR3 is TGTGCCATCACTGACCAGAGCTCCTACAATGAGCAGTTCTTC. This chain uses TRBV10-3 with TRBJ2-1; D gene unclear. The CDR3 length is 14 residues. CDR1 is ENHRY, CDR2 SYGVKD, per germline. V lost 7 bases to trimming and J lost 0 bases, with 10 bases between them.